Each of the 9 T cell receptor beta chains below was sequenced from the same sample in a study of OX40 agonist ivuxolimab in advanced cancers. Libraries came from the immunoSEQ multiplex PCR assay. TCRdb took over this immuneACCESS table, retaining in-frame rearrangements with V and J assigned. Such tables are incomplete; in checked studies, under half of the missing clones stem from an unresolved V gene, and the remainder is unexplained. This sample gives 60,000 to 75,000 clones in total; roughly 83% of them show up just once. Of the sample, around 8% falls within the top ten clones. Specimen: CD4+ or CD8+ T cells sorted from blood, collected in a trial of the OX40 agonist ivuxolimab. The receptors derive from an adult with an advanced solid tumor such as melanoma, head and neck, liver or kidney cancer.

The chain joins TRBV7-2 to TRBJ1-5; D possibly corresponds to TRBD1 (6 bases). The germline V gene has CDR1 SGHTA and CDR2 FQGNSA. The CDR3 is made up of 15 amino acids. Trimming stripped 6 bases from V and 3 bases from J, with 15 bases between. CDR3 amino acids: CASSPQTGLNQPQHF. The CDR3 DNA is TGTGCCAGCAGTCCTCAGACAGGACTCAATCAGCCCCAGCATTTT.

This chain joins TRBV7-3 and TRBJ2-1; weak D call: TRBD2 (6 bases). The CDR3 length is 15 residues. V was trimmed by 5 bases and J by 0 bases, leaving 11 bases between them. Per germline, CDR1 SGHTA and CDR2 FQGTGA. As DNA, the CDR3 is TGTGCCAGCAGCCAGGGACTCAGCTCCTACAATGAGCAGTTCTTC. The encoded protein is CASSQGLSSYNEQFF.

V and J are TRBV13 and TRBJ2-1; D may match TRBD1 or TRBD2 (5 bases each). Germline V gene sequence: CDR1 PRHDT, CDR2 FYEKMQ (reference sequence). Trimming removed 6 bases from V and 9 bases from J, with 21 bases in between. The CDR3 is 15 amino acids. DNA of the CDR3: TGTGCCAGCAGGGAAGGGGCAGCGGTTGGGTTTGAGCAGTTCTTC. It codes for CASREGAAVGFEQFF.

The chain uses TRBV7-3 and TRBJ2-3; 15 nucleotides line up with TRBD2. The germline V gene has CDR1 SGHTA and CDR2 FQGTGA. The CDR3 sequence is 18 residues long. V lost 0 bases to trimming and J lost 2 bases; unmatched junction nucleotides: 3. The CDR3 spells CASSLTGLAGGSTDTQYF. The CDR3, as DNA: TGTGCCAGCAGCTTAACGGGACTAGCGGGAGGTTCCACAGATACGCAGTATTTT.

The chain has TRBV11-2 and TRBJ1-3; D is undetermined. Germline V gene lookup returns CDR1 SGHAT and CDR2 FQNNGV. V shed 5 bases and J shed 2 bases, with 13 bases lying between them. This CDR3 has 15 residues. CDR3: CASSPFMVPGNTIYF. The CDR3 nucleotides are TGTGCCAGCAGCCCTTTCATGGTACCTGGAAACACCATATATTTT.

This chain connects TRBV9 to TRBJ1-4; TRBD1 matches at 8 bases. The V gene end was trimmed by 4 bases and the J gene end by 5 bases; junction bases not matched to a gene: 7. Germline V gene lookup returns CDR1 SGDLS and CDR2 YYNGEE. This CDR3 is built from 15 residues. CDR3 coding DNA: TGTGCCAGCAGCTTATCAGGGGGCCCGAATGAAAAACTGTTTTTT. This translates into CASSLSGGPNEKLFF.

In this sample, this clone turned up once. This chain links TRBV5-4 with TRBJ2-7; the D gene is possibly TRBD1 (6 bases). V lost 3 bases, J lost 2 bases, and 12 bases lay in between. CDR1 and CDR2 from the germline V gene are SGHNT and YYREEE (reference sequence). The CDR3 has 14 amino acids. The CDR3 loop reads CASSWGRGPYEQYF. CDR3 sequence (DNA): TGTGCCAGCAGCTGGGGCAGGGGACCCTACGAGCAGTACTTC.

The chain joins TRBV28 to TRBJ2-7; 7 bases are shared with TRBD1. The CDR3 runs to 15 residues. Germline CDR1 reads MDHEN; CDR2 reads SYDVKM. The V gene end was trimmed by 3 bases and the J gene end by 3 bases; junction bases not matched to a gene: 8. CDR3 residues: CASSFTGDQFYEQYF. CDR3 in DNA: TGTGCCAGCAGTTTTACAGGGGACCAATTCTACGAGCAGTACTTC.

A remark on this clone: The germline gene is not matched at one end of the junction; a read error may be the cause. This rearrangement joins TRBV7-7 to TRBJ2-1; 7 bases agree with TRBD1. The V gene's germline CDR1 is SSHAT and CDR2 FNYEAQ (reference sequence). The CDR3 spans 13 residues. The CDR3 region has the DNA TGTGCTAGCAGCAACAGGGGTAGGGATGAGCAGTTCTTC. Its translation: CASSNRGRDEQFF.